This T cell receptor (beta chain) is from a study of control samples from healthy donors and cancer patients. Only in-frame clones appear in the TCRdb table, and some are missing; sequencing was by immunoSEQ multiplex PCR. Of 120,000 or so clones in the sample, around 90% were seen once. CDR1 is SGHVS, CDR2 FQNEAQ, per germline. CDR3 length: 14 residues. Between the trimmed V and J ends, which lost 0 bases and 10 bases, there was a span of 15 bases. Sequenced sample: blood. The chain joins TRBV7-8 to TRBJ1-2; D may be TRBD1 (5 bases). The TCR sequence derives from a man in his forties in good health. CDR3 residues: CASSLARTGGYYTF. CDR3 DNA: TGTGCCAGCAGCTTAGCGCGAACAGGAGGTTACTACACCTTC.